Below are 10 T cell receptor beta chains sequenced from a single sample in a study of Ad26.COV2.S vaccination and SARS-CoV-2 variants. The treatment denotes: some 20 received Ad26.COV2.S at low or high dose, single or two shots; about five received placebo; per-sample allocation not given. Samples came from day 63 after the first vaccine or placebo injection. Clones were sequenced by immunoSEQ multiplex PCR, and TCRdb holds only the in-frame ones, with some missing. The sample includes hundreds of thousands of clones, about 88% of them seen just once. The sequencing here drew on peripheral blood, taken in a trial of Ad26.COV2.S vaccine versus placebo. These receptors all stem from a person aged 18-65 years who received the Ad26.COV2.S COVID-19 vaccine or a placebo.

In nucleotides, the CDR3 is TGCGCCAGCAGCCAAGATGGGCCCAGCGCGGGCAAAAACATTCAGTACTTC. Its protein is CASSQDGPSAGKNIQYF. This rearrangement joins TRBV4-3 to TRBJ2-4, with a tentative D call TRBD2 (5 bases). CDR3 length: 17 residues. Germline CDR1 is LGHNA and CDR2 is YSLEER. V lost 0 bases, J lost 3 bases, and 15 bases lay in between.

V is TRBV6-5 and J is TRBJ1-2; D is undetermined. The V gene lost 10 bases and the J gene lost 0 bases, with 9 bases spanning the gap. The CDR3 runs 12 residues. Per germline, CDR1 MNHEY and CDR2 SVGAGI. The CDR3 here is CATLLANYGYTF. In DNA, the CDR3 is TGTGCCACCTTACTAGCTAACTATGGCTACACCTTC.

The chain is built from TRBV6-1 and TRBJ2-2; possibly TRBD1 for D (6 bases). With 1 base removed from V and 1 base from J, the gap between germline ends came to 13 bases. Looked up from germline, CDR1 is MNHNS and CDR2 is SASEGT. The CDR3 contains 17 residues. CDR3 bases: TGTGCCAGCAGTGAAGGGGTGGGACAAAAGAACACCGGGGAGCTGTTTTTT. Translating gives CASSEGVGQKNTGELFF.

The V gene is TRBV7-8, the J gene TRBJ2-3, with 9 bases identical to TRBD2. From germline, CDR1 is SGHVS and CDR2 FQNEAQ. The CDR3 length is 18 residues. J gave up 1 base and V 1 base, and 9 bases lay outside the gene matches. CDR3 coding DNA: TGTGCCAGCAGCTTAGGGCTAGCGGGGCGACTTGGCACAGATACGCAGTATTTT. It codes for CASSLGLAGRLGTDTQYF.

This rearrangement joins TRBV6-2 or TRBV6-3 to TRBJ2-5, with D perhaps TRBD2 (6 bases). The V gene's germline CDR1 is MNHEY and CDR2 SVGEGT. The length of the CDR3 is 19 residues. V lost 6 bases to trimming and J lost 2 bases, with 28 bases between them. The CDR3 region is CASSPGTLAPGGLQETQYF. In DNA form, the CDR3 reads TGTGCCAGCAGCCCCGGGACTTTAGCGCCTGGGGGTTTACAAGAGACCCAGTACTTC.

The chain carries TRBV18 and TRBJ2-7, with TRBD1 as a possible D gene (6 bases). The V end was cut by 3 bases, the J end by 3 bases, with 12 bases between. In germline, CDR1 is KGHSH, CDR2 LQKENI. The CDR3 totals 14 residues. DNA for the CDR3: TGTGCCAGCTCACCTGGGACACGGAACTACGAGCAGTACTTC. Translating it yields CASSPGTRNYEQYF.

The chain recombines TRBV6-5 with TRBJ1-2; D gene uncertain. V lost 2 bases and J lost 5, with 9 bases in between. Germline loops: CDR1 MNHEY, CDR2 SVGAGI. The CDR3 contains 13 residues. CDR3 region: CASSYEGSYGYTF. For the CDR3, the DNA is TGTGCCAGCAGTTACGAGGGCAGTTATGGCTACACCTTC.

The J gene is TRBJ2-1, the V gene TRBV4-1; 10 nucleotides align to TRBD2. Germline lookup yields CDR1 MGHRA and CDR2 YSYEKL. V dropped 3 bases and J dropped 7; count of bases not matched to a gene: 3. The CDR3 sequence is 14 residues long. CDR3 protein: CASSQGLARNEQFF. In nucleotides, the CDR3 is TGCGCCAGCAGCCAGGGACTAGCGAGGAATGAGCAGTTCTTC.

This chain links TRBV25-1 with TRBJ2-1; 16 nucleotides line up with TRBD2. V trimming: 6 bases; J trimming: 8 bases; junction bases outside the gene matches: 13. There are 18 residues in the CDR3. Germline CDR1 and CDR2: MGHDK and SYGVNS. The CDR3 nucleotides read TGTGCCAGCAGGATCCAGGGACTAGCGGGAGGGCCCGACGATGAGCAGTTCTTC. It translates to CASRIQGLAGGPDDEQFF.

The J gene is TRBJ1-3, the V gene TRBV11-2; TRBD1 is a possible D gene (6 bases). The CDR3 is made up of 15 amino acids. Germline CDR1 and CDR2: SGHAT and FQNNGV. Trimming removed 5 bases from V and 1 base from J, with 12 bases in between. The CDR3 DNA reads TGTGCCAGCAGCATAAACCAGGGGTCTGGAAACACCATATATTTT. Amino acid sequence: CASSINQGSGNTIYF.